This T cell receptor (beta chain) was recorded in a study of response to subunit inactivated influenza vaccine. Study results and caveats: It was the authors' suggestion that each seasonal influenza vaccination recruits few new T cells.

Unmatched junction bases numbered 6, after V lost 4 bases and J lost 7 bases. Germline V gives CDR1 LGHNA, CDR2 YNFKEQ. The CDR3 extends over 15 amino acids. As for this clonotype: Antigen unknown.

TCRdb called the RT-PCR reads again in MiXCR, with one record for every CDR3 protein. Here the sample spans 500,000 or so distinct CDR3 sequences, more than 15% being singletons. V is TRBV4-2 and J is TRBJ2-1; 11 positions agree with TRBD2. The sample was CD4+ T cells sorted from PBMCs, taken approximately 25 months after vaccination. This TCR was sampled from a man aged 50-75 years who received an inactivated influenza vaccine. The CDR3 loop is CASSPPGLAVNEQFF. Here the CDR3 DNA reads TGTGCCAGCAGCCCGCCGGGACTAGCGGTAAATGAGCAGTTCTTC.